This T cell receptor beta chain was captured in a study of blood T cell repertoires in COVID-19. Study at large: Sources were T cells, B-cell-depleted T cells, or PBMCs; the material itself was cDNA or gDNA.

Original data processing: Reference gene primer amplification in the assay estimated nucleated cell counts. Profiling relied on immunoSEQ multiplex PCR, and the TCRdb table lists in-frame clones only, not all of them. V, J and clone size were drawn from that table, and D and trimming were deduced from the DNA. The sample records around 250,000 clones, 88% being singletons. Individuals in the exposed group had encountered a COVID-19 case within 2 weeks preceding study entry. The material sequenced was PBMCs or T cells enriched from blood (not recorded which). The TCR was taken from a woman in her thirties or forties who had been exposed to COVID-19.

The CDR3 nucleotides are TGTGCCAGCAGCTCATCTCAGGGGGGATTTGAAAAACTGTTTTTT. Its translation: CASSSSQGGFEKLFF. J is TRBJ1-4 and V is TRBV5-4; 7 bases align to TRBD1. The CDR3 length is 15 residues. The J segment lost 7 bases and the V segment lost 3 bases, leaving 9 bases of the junction unmatched. In germline, CDR1 is SGHNT, CDR2 YYREEE (reference sequence).